Listed below are T cell receptor beta chains from one sample, sequenced in a study of T cells after yellow fever vaccination. Via MiXCR, TCRdb re-called the 5' RACE reads, giving one row per CDR3 protein. This table has 300,000 or so distinct CDR3 sequences, roughly 9% appearing once. The material was CD4+ T cells sorted from PBMCs, obtained 5 days after the yellow fever booster vaccination. These receptor sequences come from a man between 18 and 35 years old who received the YFV17D yellow fever vaccine. Both conserved end residues are part of each CDR3. The D gene is left open where the match is weak. Rows give clone size only sometimes, using once, few, many, or a class for an expanded clone.

J | size | V | D | CDR3 | DNA
TRBJ1-5 | many | TRBV12-3/TRBV12-4 | NA | CASSMGPHGQPQHF | TGTGCCAGCAGCATGGGACCCCATGGGCAGCCCCAGCATTTT
TRBJ2-3 | few | TRBV19 | TRBD1 | CASGRGTGTDTQYF | TGTGCCAGTGGCCGGGGGACAGGGACAGATACGCAGTATTTT
TRBJ1-1 | NA | TRBV7-2 | NA | CASSLMGSVFF | TGTGCCAGCAGCTTAATGGGTAGTGTTTTCTTT
TRBJ1-6 | few | TRBV5-1 | TRBD1 | CASNPGQGSSPLHF | TGCGCCAGCAATCCGGGACAGGGGAGTTCACCCCTCCACTTT
TRBJ1-5 | NA | TRBV5-1 | TRBD1 | CASSPQTRDRGQPQHF | TGCGCCAGCAGCCCCCAAACCCGGGACAGGGGTCAGCCCCAGCATTTT
TRBJ2-1 | once | TRBV10-3 | NA | CATIDTSSYNEQFF | TGTGCCACGATAGACACCAGCTCCTACAATGAGCAGTTCTTC
TRBJ1-3 | NA | TRBV5-1 | NA | CASSLVGASSGNTIYF | TGCGCCAGCAGCTTGGTCGGGGCCAGCTCTGGAAACACCATATATTTT
TRBJ1-1 | NA | TRBV18 | NA | CASSSLEAGAGMNTEAFF | TGTGCCAGCTCGTCCCTTGAGGCAGGGGCTGGGATGAACACTGAAGCTTTCTTT
TRBJ2-2 | many | TRBV5-1 | TRBD2 | CASRSPSGGSNTGELFF | TGCGCCAGCAGAAGCCCTAGCGGGGGGTCGAACACCGGGGAGCTGTTTTTT
TRBJ1-3 | few | TRBV20-1 | NA | CSASIPGTGNTIYF | TGCAGTGCGAGCATCCCAGGGACTGGAAACACCATATATTTT
TRBJ2-7 | NA | TRBV12-3/TRBV12-4 | NA | CASSSLGLPYEQYF | TGTGCCAGCAGCTCCTTAGGTTTGCCCTACGAGCAGTACTTC
TRBJ2-5 | NA | TRBV9 | NA | CASSVAPGETQYF | TGTGCCAGCAGCGTAGCGCCCGGGGAGACCCAGTACTTC
TRBJ1-5 | few | TRBV7-2 | NA | CASSPTTGAHQPQHF | TGTGCCAGCAGCCCCACTACCGGGGCTCATCAGCCCCAGCATTTT
TRBJ1-2 | NA | TRBV20-1 | NA | CSADTGSGKSYGYTF | TGCAGTGCTGATACAGGGTCCGGGAAGAGCTATGGCTACACCTTC
TRBJ2-5 | few | TRBV5-1 | NA | CASSPDPNTETQYF | TGCGCCAGCAGCCCGGACCCGAACACAGAGACCCAGTACTTC
TRBJ2-1 | few | TRBV7-3 | TRBD1 | CASSTDRGGNEQFF | TGTGCCAGCAGCACGGACAGGGGTGGCAATGAGCAGTTCTTC
TRBJ2-5 | few | TRBV5-1 | NA | CASSLEAPEETQYF | TGCGCCAGCAGCTTGGAGGCGCCAGAAGAGACCCAGTACTTC
TRBJ1-3 | NA | TRBV10-3 | TRBD1 | CAIRRDRDRELSGNTIYF | TGTGCCATCAGAAGAGACAGGGACAGGGAACTGAGTGGAAACACCATATATTTT
TRBJ2-7 | many | TRBV10-3 | NA | CAISGSPTRASYEQYF | TGTGCCATCAGTGGGTCACCGACCCGGGCCAGCTACGAGCAGTACTTC
TRBJ2-1 | NA | TRBV4-1 | TRBD2 | CASSQARTLAGGYNEQFF | TGCGCCAGCAGCCAAGCCCGTACTCTAGCGGGGGGATATAATGAGCAGTTCTTC
TRBJ1-5 | NA | TRBV12-3/TRBV12-4 | NA | CASSLVRRDQPQHF | TGTGCCAGCAGTTTAGTAAGGCGTGATCAGCCCCAGCATTTT
TRBJ2-7 | NA | TRBV4-3 | NA | CASSQVRYSYEQYF | TGCGCCAGCAGCCAAGTACGATATAGTTACGAGCAGTACTTC